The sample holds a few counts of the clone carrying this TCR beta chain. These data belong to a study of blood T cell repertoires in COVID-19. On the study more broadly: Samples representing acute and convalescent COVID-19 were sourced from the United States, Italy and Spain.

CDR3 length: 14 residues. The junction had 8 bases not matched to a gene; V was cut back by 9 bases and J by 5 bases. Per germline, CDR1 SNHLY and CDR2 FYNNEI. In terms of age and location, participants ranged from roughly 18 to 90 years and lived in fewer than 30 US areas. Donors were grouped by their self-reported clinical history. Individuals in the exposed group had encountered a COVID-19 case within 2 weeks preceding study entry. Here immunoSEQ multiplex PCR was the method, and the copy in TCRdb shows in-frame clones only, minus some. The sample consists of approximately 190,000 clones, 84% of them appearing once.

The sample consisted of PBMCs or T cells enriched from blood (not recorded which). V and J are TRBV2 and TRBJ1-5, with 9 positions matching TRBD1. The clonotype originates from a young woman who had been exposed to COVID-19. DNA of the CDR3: TGTGCCAGTTCCCCGGGACAGGGTTATCAGCCCCAGCATTTT. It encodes CASSPGQGYQPQHF. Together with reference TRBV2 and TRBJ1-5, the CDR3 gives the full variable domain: EPEVTQTPSHQVTQMGQEVILRCVPISNHLYFYWYRQILGQKVEFLVSFYNNEISEKSEIFDDQFSVERPDGSNFTLKIRSTKLEDSAMYFCASSPGQGYQPQHFGDGTRLSIL.